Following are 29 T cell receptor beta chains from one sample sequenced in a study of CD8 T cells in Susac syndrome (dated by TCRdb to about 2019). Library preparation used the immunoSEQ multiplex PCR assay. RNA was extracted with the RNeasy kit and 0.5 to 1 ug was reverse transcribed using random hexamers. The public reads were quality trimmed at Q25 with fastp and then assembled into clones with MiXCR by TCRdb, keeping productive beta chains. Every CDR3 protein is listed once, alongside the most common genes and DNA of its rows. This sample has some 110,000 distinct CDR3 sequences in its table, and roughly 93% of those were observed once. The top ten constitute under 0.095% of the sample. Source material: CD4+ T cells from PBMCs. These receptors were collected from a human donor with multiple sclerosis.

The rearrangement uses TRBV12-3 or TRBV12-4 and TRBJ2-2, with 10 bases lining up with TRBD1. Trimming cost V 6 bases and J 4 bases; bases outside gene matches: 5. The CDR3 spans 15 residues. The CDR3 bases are TGTGCCAGCAGCCCCGGGACAGGGGTCACCGGGGAGCTGTTTTTT. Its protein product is CASSPGTGVTGELFF.

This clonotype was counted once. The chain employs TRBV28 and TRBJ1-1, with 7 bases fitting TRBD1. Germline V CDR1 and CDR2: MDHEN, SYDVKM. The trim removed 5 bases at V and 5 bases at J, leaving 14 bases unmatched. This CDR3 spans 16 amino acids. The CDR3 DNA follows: TGTGCCAGCAGTACCGCACAGGGGCTTGGGGATACTGAAGCTTTCTTT. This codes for CASSTAQGLGDTEAFF.

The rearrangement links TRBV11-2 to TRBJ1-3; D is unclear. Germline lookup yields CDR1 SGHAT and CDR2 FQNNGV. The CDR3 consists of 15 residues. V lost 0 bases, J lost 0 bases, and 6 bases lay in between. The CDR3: CASSLDHHSGNTIYF. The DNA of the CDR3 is TGTGCCAGCAGCTTAGATCACCACTCTGGAAACACCATATATTTT. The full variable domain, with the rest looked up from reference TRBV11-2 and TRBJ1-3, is EAGVAQSPRYKIIEKRQSVAFWCNPISGHATLYWYQQILGQGPKLLIQFQNNGVVDDSQLPKDRFSAERLKGVDSTLKIQPAKLEDSAVYLCASSLDHHSGNTIYFGEGSWLTVV.

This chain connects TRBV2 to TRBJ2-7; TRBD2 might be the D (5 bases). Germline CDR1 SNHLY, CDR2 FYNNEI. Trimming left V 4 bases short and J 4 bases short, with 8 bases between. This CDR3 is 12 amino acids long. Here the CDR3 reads CASSAPGYEQYF. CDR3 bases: TGTGCCAGCAGTGCCCCGGGGTACGAGCAGTACTTC.

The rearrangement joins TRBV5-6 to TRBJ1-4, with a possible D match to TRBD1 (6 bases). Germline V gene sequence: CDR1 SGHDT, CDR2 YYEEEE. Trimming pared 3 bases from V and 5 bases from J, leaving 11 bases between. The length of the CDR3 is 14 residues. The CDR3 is CASSWWGQNEKLFF. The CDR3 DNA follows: TGTGCCAGCAGCTGGTGGGGGCAGAATGAAAAACTGTTTTTT.

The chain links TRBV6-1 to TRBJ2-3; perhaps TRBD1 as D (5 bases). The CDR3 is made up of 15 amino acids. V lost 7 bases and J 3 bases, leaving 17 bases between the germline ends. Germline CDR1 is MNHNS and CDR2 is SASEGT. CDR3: CASMLGPRGTDTQYF. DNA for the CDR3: TGTGCCAGCATGCTGGGGCCCCGAGGTACAGATACGCAGTATTTT.

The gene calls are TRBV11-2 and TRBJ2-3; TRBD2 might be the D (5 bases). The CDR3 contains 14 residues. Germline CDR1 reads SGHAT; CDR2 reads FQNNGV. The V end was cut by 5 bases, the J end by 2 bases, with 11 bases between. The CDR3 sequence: CASSLLGLTDTQYF. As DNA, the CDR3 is TGTGCCAGCAGCCTGCTAGGACTCACAGATACGCAGTATTTT.

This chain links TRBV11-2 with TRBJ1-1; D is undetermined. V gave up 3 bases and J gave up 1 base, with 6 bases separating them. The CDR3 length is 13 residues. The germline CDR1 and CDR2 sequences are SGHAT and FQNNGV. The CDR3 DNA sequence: TGTGCCAGCAGCTTCAACGAGAACACTGAAGCTTTCTTT. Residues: CASSFNENTEAFF.

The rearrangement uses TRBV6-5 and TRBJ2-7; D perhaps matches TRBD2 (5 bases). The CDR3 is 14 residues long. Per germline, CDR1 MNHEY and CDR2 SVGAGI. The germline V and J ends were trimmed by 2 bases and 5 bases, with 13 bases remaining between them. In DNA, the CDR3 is TGTGCCAGCAGTTACCCTGGGTTCGGGAACGAGCAGTACTTC. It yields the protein CASSYPGFGNEQYF.

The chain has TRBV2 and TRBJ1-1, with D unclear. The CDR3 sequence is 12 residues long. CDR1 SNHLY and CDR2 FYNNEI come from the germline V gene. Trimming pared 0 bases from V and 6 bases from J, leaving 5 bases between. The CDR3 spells CASSEAGSEAFF. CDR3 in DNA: TGTGCCAGCAGTGAAGCAGGGTCTGAAGCTTTCTTT. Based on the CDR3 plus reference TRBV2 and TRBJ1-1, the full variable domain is EPEVTQTPSHQVTQMGQEVILRCVPISNHLYFYWYRQILGQKVEFLVSFYNNEISEKSEIFDDQFSVERPDGSNFTLKIRSTKLEDSAMYFCASSEAGSEAFFGQGTRLTVV.

The CDR3 protein is CASSKGSNNSPLHF. In DNA, the CDR3 is TGTGCCAGCTCAAAGGGAAGCAATAATTCACCCCTCCACTTT. The chain uses TRBV5-4 and TRBJ1-6; no definite D call. The CDR3 runs 14 residues. Germline CDR1 SGHNT, CDR2 YYREEE (reference sequence). Trimming took 7 bases from V and 5 from J, leaving 13 bases between them.

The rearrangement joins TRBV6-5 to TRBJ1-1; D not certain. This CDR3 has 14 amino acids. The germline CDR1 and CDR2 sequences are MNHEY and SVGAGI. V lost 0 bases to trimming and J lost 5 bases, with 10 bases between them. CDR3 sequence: CASSYSSGGTEAFF. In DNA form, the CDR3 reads TGTGCCAGCAGTTACTCGTCGGGAGGTACTGAAGCTTTCTTT.

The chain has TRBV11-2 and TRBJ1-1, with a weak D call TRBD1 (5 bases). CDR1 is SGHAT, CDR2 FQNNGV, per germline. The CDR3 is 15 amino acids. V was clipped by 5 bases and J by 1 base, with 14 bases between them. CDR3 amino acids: CASSPLGGANTEAFF. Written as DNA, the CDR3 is TGTGCCAGCAGCCCCCTCGGAGGGGCGAACACTGAAGCTTTCTTT.

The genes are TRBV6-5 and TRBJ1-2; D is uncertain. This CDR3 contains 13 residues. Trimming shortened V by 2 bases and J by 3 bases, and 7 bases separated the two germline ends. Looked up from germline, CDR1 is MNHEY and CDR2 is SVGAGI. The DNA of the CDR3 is TGTGCCAGCAGTTACGACGTTGACTATGGCTACACCTTC. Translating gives CASSYDVDYGYTF.

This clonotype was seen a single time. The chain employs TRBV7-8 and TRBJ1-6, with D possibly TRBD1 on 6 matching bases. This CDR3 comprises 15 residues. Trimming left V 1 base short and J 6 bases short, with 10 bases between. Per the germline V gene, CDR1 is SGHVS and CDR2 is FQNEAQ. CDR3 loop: CASSLDAGVNSPLHF. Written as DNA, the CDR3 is TGTGCCAGCAGCTTAGATGCAGGGGTTAATTCACCCCTCCACTTT.

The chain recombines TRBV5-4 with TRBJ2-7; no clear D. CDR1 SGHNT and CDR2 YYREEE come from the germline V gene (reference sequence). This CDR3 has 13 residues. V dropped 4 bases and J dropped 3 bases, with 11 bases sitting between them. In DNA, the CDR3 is TGTGCCAGCAGCCCTGGACCGAACTACGAGCAGTACTTC. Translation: CASSPGPNYEQYF.

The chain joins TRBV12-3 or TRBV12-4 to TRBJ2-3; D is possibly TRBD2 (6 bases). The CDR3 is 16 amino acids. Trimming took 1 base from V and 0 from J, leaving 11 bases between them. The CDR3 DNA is TGTGCCAGCAGTTTAGGACCGGGGGATAGCACAGATACGCAGTATTTT. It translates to CASSLGPGDSTDTQYF.

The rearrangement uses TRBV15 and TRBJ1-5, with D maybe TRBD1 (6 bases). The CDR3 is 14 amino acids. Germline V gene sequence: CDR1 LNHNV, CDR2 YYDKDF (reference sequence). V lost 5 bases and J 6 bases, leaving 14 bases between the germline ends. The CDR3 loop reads CATSSRQGRQPQHF. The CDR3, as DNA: TGTGCCACCAGCTCCCGGCAGGGGCGTCAGCCCCAGCATTTT.

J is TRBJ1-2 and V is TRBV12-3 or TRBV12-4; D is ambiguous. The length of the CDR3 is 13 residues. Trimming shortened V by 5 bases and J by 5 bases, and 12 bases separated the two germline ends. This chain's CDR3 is CASSPWRAYGYTF. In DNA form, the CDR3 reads TGTGCCAGCAGTCCCTGGCGGGCGTATGGCTACACCTTC.

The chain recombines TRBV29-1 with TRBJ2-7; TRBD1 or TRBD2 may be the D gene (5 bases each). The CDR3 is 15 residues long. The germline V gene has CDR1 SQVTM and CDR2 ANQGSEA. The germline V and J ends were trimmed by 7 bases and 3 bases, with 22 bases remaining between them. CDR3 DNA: TGCAGCGCGGAAAAAAGGGACCGCAATTACTACGAGCAGTACTTC. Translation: CSAEKRDRNYYEQYF.

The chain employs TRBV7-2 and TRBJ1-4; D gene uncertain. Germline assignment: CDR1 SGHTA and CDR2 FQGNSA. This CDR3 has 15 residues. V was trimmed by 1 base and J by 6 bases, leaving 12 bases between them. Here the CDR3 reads CASSLVAGKDEKLFF. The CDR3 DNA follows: TGTGCCAGCAGCTTAGTAGCCGGGAAGGATGAAAAACTGTTTTTT.

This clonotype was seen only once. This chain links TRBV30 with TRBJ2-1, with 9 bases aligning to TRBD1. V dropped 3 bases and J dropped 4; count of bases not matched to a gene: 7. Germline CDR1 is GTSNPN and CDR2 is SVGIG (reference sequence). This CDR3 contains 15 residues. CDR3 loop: CAWSAGTGSYNEQFF. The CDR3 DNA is TGTGCCTGGAGCGCCGGGACAGGGTCTTACAATGAGCAGTTCTTC. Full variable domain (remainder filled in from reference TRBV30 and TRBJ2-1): SQTIHQWPATLVQPVGSPLSLECTVEGTSNPNLYWYRQAAGRGLQLLFYSVGIGQISSEVPQNLSASRPQDRQFILSSKKLLLSDSGFYLCAWSAGTGSYNEQFFGPGTRLTVL.

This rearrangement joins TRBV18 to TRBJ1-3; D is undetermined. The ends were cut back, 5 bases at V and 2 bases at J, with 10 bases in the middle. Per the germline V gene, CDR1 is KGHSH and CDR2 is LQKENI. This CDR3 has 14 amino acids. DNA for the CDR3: TGTGCCAGCTCAGGCCAGGAGGCTGGAAACACCATATATTTT. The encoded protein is CASSGQEAGNTIYF.

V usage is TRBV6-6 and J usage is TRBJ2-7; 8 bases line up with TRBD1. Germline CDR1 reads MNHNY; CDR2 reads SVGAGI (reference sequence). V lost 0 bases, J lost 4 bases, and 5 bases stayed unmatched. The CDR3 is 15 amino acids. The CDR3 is CASSYSRTGTYEQYF. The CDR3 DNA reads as TGTGCCAGCAGTTACTCGCGGACAGGGACGTACGAGCAGTACTTC.

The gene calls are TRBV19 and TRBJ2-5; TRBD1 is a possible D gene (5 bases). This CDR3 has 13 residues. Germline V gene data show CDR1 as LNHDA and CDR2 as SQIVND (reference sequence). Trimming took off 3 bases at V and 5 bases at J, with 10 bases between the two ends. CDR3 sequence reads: CASSIRAVETQYF. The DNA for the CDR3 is TGTGCCAGTAGTATCAGGGCGGTTGAGACCCAGTACTTC.

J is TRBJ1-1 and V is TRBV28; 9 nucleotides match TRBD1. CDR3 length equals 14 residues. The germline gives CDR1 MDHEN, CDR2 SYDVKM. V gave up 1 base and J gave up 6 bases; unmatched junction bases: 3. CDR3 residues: CASSLSGQGSEAFF. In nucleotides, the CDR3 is TGTGCCAGCAGTTTATCGGGACAGGGCTCTGAAGCTTTCTTT.

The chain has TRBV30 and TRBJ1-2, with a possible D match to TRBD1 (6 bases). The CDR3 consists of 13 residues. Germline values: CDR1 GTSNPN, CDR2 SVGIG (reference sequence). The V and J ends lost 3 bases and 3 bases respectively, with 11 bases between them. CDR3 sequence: CAWSPQGYYGYTF. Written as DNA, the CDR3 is TGTGCCTGGAGCCCACAGGGTTACTATGGCTACACCTTC.

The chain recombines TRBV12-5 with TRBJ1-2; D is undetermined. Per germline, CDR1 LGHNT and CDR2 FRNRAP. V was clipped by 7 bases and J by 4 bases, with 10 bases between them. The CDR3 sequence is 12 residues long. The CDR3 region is CASEAVFYGYTF. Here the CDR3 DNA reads TGTGCTAGTGAGGCAGTCTTCTATGGCTACACCTTC.

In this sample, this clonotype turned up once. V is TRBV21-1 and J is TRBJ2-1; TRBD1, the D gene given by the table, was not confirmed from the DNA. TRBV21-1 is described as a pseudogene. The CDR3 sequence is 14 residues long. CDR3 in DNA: TGTGCCAGCAGCGTACGACAGGGGGACAATGAGCAGTTCTTC. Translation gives CASSVRQGDNEQFF.